The clone carrying this TCR beta chain was detected many times. Its antigen is not known. This entry belongs to a study of T cells in Graves' hyperthyroidism and ophthalmopathy. The study, taken as a whole, reports: Among thyroid clonotypes expanded above 0.001, most also appeared in blood.

TCR beta CDR3 region amplification was performed from RNA transcripts. TCR CDR3 regions were first amplified by RT-PCR with HTBI primers. MiXCR was run by TCRdb on the multiplex PCR reads, yielding one entry per CDR3 protein. Of 640,000 or so distinct CDR3 sequences in the sample, 13% to 15% were seen once. V was clipped by 5 bases and J by 4 bases, with 15 bases between them. CDR1 is SEHNR and CDR2 is FQNEAQ in the germline V gene (reference sequence). The CDR3 has 14 residues. Sequenced input: blood. The gene calls are TRBV7-9 and TRBJ2-7, with D tentatively TRBD1 (5 bases). This TCR derives from a woman younger than 35 with Graves' ophthalmopathy. Here the CDR3 DNA reads TGTGCCAGCAGCGGCCCCGGCAGACAGTACGAGCAGTACTTC. Protein sequence: CASSGPGRQYEQYF.